The source of this T cell receptor beta chain is a study of cytotoxic CD8 clonotypes in ibrutinib-treated CLL. Study-level information: Mean yields were roughly 240,000 productive templates and tens of thousands of productive rearrangements per sample. The study's findings and limits: The study found public clonotypes uncommon, contracting or stable on treatment.

This CDR3 comprises 16 residues. Germline CDR1 is LGHNA and CDR2 is YSLEER. V lost 1 base and J lost 1; bases outside the gene matches: 2. TCRdb's copy holds only in-frame clones and misses some; the assay was immunoSEQ multiplex PCR. The data contain around 250,000 clones, under 80% of them singletons. Cryopreserved PBMCs provided approximately 1.9 micrograms of genomic DNA for the TCR beta libraries. Of note for this clone: What it binds is unknown.

The chain joins TRBV4-3 to TRBJ2-2, with TRBD1 matching over 8 bases. The sequences come from PBMCs, collected after 24 months of ibrutinib treatment. The receptor's source is a human donor with chronic lymphocytic leukemia. CDR3 sequence reads: CASSQAGQGNTGELFF. The CDR3 coding sequence is TGCGCCAGCAGCCAAGCCGGACAGGGGAACACCGGGGAGCTGTTTTTT.